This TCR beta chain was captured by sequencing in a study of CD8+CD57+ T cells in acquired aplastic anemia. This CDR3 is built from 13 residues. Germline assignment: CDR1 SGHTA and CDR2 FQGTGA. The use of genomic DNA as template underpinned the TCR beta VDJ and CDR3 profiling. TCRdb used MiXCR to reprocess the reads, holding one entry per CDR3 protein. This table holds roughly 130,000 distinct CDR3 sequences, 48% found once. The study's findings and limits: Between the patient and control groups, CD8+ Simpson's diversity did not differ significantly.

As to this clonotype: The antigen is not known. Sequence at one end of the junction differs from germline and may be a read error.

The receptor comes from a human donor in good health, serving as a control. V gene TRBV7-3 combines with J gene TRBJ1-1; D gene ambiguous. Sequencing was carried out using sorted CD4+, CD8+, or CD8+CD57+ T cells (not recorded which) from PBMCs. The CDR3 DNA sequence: TGTGCCAGCGGAGTCAGCATGCACACTGAAGCTCTCTTT. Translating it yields CASGVSMHTEALF.